These 21 T cell receptor beta chains share one sample of origin, sequenced in a study of blood T cells in healthy people across ages. Primers used in a second PCR of about 7 to 12 cycles were a sample-barcoded 5' primer and a J-beta primer mix. TCRdb fed the 5' RACE reads into MiXCR, producing one record per CDR3 protein. The sample consists of about 670,000 distinct CDR3 sequences, 45% to 60% of them appearing once. Source material: blood. These receptors came from a woman at least 80 years old in good health.

About this clonotype: Just one base apart from a much larger clone, this may be a read error. CDR3 DNA: TGCGCCAACAGCTTGGCCTGGGGACAAGATACGCAGTATTTT. Translated: CANSLAWGQDTQYF. The chain combines TRBV5-1 with TRBJ2-3; D is possibly TRBD1 (6 bases). Looked up from germline, CDR1 is SGHRS and CDR2 is YFSETQ. The length of the CDR3 is 14 residues.

This clonotype showed up just a few times. The chain couples TRBV28 to TRBJ2-1, with 7 bases fitting TRBD1. Germline lookup yields CDR1 MDHEN and CDR2 SYDVKM. CDR3 size: 16 residues. V was clipped by 3 bases and J by 9 bases; unmatched bases: 14. Here the CDR3 reads CASSFNDRAVGGEQFF. As DNA, the CDR3 is TGTGCCAGCAGTTTTAACGACAGGGCAGTAGGTGGTGAGCAGTTCTTC. Looking up the rest from reference TRBV28 and TRBJ2-1 gives the full variable domain: DVKVTQSSRYLVKRTGEKVFLECVQDMDHENMFWYRQDPGLGLRLIYFSYDVKMKEKGDIPEGYSVSREKKERFSLILESASTNQTSMYLCASSFNDRAVGGEQFFGPGTRLTVL.

This clonotype has more than one count but fewer than ten. The CDR3, as DNA: TGTGCCAGCAGCGATCGAAGGGTAGCGGGAGGTGGGCAGTTCTTC. This encodes CASSDRRVAGGGQFF. V and J are TRBV3-1 and TRBJ2-1; TRBD2 aligns across 10 bases. Trimming removed 5 bases from V and 12 bases from J; junction bases left unmatched: 13. This CDR3 has 15 residues. Germline V CDR1 and CDR2: LGHDT, YNNKEL (reference sequence).

The V and J genes are TRBV20-1 and TRBJ2-3, with D possibly TRBD1 on 6 matching bases. Germline assignment: CDR1 DFQATT and CDR2 SNEGSKA (reference sequence). The CDR3 is 16 amino acids. The V end lost 2 bases, the J end lost 1 base, and 16 bases lay between the germline ends. The CDR3 reads CSARPITGPGTDTQYF. The CDR3 DNA sequence: TGCAGTGCTAGACCCATCACAGGGCCCGGCACAGATACGCAGTATTTT.

This chain uses TRBV7-9 with TRBJ1-6; D gene unclear. The CDR3 has 13 amino acids. Germline lookup yields CDR1 SEHNR and CDR2 FQNEAQ (reference sequence). The V end was cut by 5 bases, the J end by 9 bases, with 11 bases between. The CDR3 loop is CASSPDWGSPLHF. The CDR3 DNA reads TGTGCCAGCAGCCCGGATTGGGGTTCACCCCTCCACTTT. The variable domain in full, with the rest retrieved from reference TRBV7-9 and TRBJ1-6, is DTGVSQNPRHKITKRGQNVTFRCDPISEHNRLYWYRQTLGQGPEFLTYFQNEAQLEKSRLLSDRFSAERPKGSFSTLEIQRTEQGDSAMYLCASSPDWGSPLHFGNGTRLTVT.

In this sample, this clonotype turned up many times. CDR3 loop: CSVQTSGGVEQYF. The DNA of the CDR3 is TGCAGTGTTCAGACTAGCGGGGGTGTCGAGCAGTACTTC. The rearrangement uses TRBV20-1 and TRBJ2-7; 12 nucleotides line up with TRBD2. Germline CDR1 DFQATT, CDR2 SNEGSKA (reference sequence). The CDR3 extends over 13 amino acids. Germline trimming cut 7 bases from V and 6 bases from J; bases unmatched to any gene: 7.

This clonotype was counted a single time. A much bigger clone sits one base away, suggesting this may be a read error. The rearrangement uses TRBV9 and TRBJ2-3, with a weak D call TRBD1 (5 bases). The CDR3 length is 15 residues. Per the germline V gene, CDR1 is SGDLS and CDR2 is YYNGEE. The CDR3 DNA sequence: TGTGCCAGCAGCCCCTCCATCAGGAAAACAGGTACGCAGTATTTT. It is translated as CASSPSIRKTGTQYF.

The chain joins TRBV24-1 to TRBJ2-2; 9 positions agree with TRBD1. J lost 3 bases, V lost 3 bases, and 4 bases had no gene match. Germline V lookup: CDR1 KGHDR, CDR2 SFDVKD. The CDR3 is made up of 16 amino acids. Here the CDR3 reads CATSDLDRGDTGELFF. As DNA, the CDR3 is TGTGCCACCAGTGATCTGGACAGGGGTGACACCGGGGAGCTGTTTTTT.

There are many counts of this clonotype. CDR3: CSASDAGGINEQFF. The CDR3, as DNA: TGCAGTGCTAGTGACGCGGGGGGAATTAATGAGCAGTTCTTC. J is TRBJ2-1 and V is TRBV20-1; 8 positions agree with TRBD2. Germline V gene data show CDR1 as DFQATT and CDR2 as SNEGSKA (reference sequence). The V segment lost 3 bases and the J segment 7 bases; nucleotides outside the gene matches: 8. The CDR3 contains 14 residues.

In DNA form, the CDR3 reads TGTGCCAGCAGCTTAGCGCAGGAGACGGCGTACAATGAGCAGTACTTC. Translating it yields CASSLAQETAYNEQYF. J is TRBJ2-5 and V is TRBV7-6; no clear D gene. Looked up from germline, CDR1 is SGHVS and CDR2 is FNYEAQ. This CDR3 has 16 residues. V shed 0 bases and J shed 11 bases, with 22 bases lying between them.

This chain uses TRBV6-1 with TRBJ2-1; 9 bases match TRBD1. There are 17 residues in the CDR3. The J segment lost 3 bases and the V segment lost 7 bases, leaving 13 bases of the junction unmatched. Germline CDR1 reads MNHNS; CDR2 reads SASEGT. This CDR3 is CASTPKPGTGIYNEQFF. The CDR3 DNA is TGTGCCAGCACCCCGAAGCCCGGGACAGGGATCTACAATGAGCAGTTCTTC.

The chain couples TRBV28 to TRBJ1-4, with 10 bases that match TRBD1. In germline, CDR1 is MDHEN, CDR2 SYDVKM. Trimming removed 5 bases from V and 3 bases from J; junction bases left unmatched: 6. This CDR3 contains 16 residues. CDR3: CASSLYGTGANEKLFF. The CDR3 DNA sequence: TGTGCCAGCAGTCTCTACGGGACAGGGGCTAATGAAAAACTGTTTTTT.

V usage is TRBV30 and J usage is TRBJ2-1, with TRBD2 identical over 8 bases. The CDR3 is 14 residues long. Germline V gene sequence: CDR1 GTSNPN, CDR2 SVGIG (reference sequence). The ends lost 4 bases at V and 8 bases at J; junction bases unmatched: 10. The CDR3 is CAWTTSEQHHEQFF. The CDR3 DNA sequence: TGTGCCTGGACGACTAGCGAGCAGCATCATGAGCAGTTCTTC.

The rearrangement joins TRBV2 to TRBJ1-6, with no clear D. V gave up 8 bases and J gave up 9 bases, with 11 bases separating them. The germline CDR1 and CDR2 sequences are SNHLY and FYNNEI. This CDR3 spans 12 amino acids. The CDR3 sequence is CASGLRPSPLHF. CDR3 DNA sequence: TGTGCCAGCGGGCTACGGCCTTCACCCCTCCACTTT. Supplemented by reference TRBV2 and TRBJ1-6, the full variable domain reads EPEVTQTPSHQVTQMGQEVILRCVPISNHLYFYWYRQILGQKVEFLVSFYNNEISEKSEIFDDQFSVERPDGSNFTLKIRSTKLEDSAMYFCASGLRPSPLHFGNGTRLTVT.

The chain is built from TRBV12-3 or TRBV12-4 and TRBJ2-5; 10 nucleotides align to TRBD2. The CDR3 is made up of 15 amino acids. Trimming at V came to 5 bases and at J to 0 bases, leaving 3 bases not matched to a gene. CDR3 sequence: CASSSGRAYQETQYF. The CDR3 bases are TGTGCCAGCAGTAGCGGGAGGGCGTACCAAGAGACCCAGTACTTC.

This chain uses TRBV7-2 with TRBJ2-3, with TRBD1 as a possible D gene (6 bases). This CDR3 has 14 residues. Germline V gene data show CDR1 as SGHTA and CDR2 as FQGNSA. V lost 5 bases to trimming and J lost 2 bases, with 11 bases between them. The chain's CDR3 is CASSLRQATDTQYF. The CDR3 DNA is TGTGCCAGCAGCCTACGACAGGCCACAGATACGCAGTATTTT.

This clonotype has only a few counts. The J gene is TRBJ2-3, the V gene TRBV3-1; 7 bases fit TRBD2. The junction had 11 bases not matched to a gene; V was cut back by 4 bases and J by 1 base. The CDR3 runs 17 residues. Germline CDR1 and CDR2: LGHDT and YNNKEL (reference sequence). The CDR3 region has the DNA TGTGCCAGCAGCCCCCAACGGAGAGGGAGGGGCACAGATACGCAGTATTTT. It codes for CASSPQRRGRGTDTQYF.

This clonotype was observed many times. The CDR3 spells CASQEYSGANVLTF. CDR3 nucleotide sequence: TGTGCCAGCCAGGAATACTCTGGGGCCAACGTCCTGACTTTC. The chain joins TRBV27 to TRBJ2-6; D call uncertain. The CDR3 loop spans 14 amino acids. V was pared by 8 bases and J by 0 bases, with 8 bases between. Germline-derived CDR1 and CDR2 are MNHEY and SMNVEV (reference sequence).

The rearrangement uses TRBV20-1 and TRBJ2-1, with 14 bases that match TRBD2. The length of the CDR3 is 21 residues. Losses at the gene ends were 5 bases for V and 4 bases for J; bases not matched to a gene: 22. Germline-derived CDR1 and CDR2 are DFQATT and SNEGSKA (reference sequence). The CDR3 DNA reads as TGCAGTGCTCCTCCGGGACTAGCGGGAGTCCCTACGGCGTTTTATTACAATGAGCAGTTCTTC. This sequence encodes CSAPPGLAGVPTAFYYNEQFF.

This clonotype was counted ten times or more. In DNA form, the CDR3 reads TGCAGTGCTAGAGTCGTCCAAGAGACCCAGTACTTC. Translation gives CSARVVQETQYF. This chain connects TRBV20-1 to TRBJ2-5; D uncertain. Between the trimmed V and J ends, which lost 1 base and 1 base, there was a span of 4 bases. The CDR3 has 12 residues. Looked up from germline, CDR1 is DFQATT and CDR2 is SNEGSKA (reference sequence).

This clonotype appeared many times. This rearrangement joins TRBV7-2 to TRBJ2-5, with D uncertain. The CDR3 runs to 14 residues. The V gene lost 2 bases and the J gene lost 5 bases, with 12 bases spanning the gap. Per germline, CDR1 SGHTA and CDR2 FQGNSA. CDR3 coding DNA: TGTGCCAGCAGCTTATTCGCGGTCCGGGAGACCCAGTACTTC. Protein product: CASSLFAVRETQYF.